This T cell receptor beta chain was sequenced for a study of cytomegalovirus exposure and HLA in healthy donors. PCR involved 60 Vbeta and 13 Jbeta primers. Sequenced by immunoSEQ multiplex PCR; TCRdb stores in-frame clones only, minus some. The data show 130,000 or so clones, under 85% seen once. The length of the CDR3 is 14 residues. Germline values: CDR1 SQVTM, CDR2 ANQGSEA. The trim removed 6 bases at V and 1 base at J, leaving 8 bases unmatched. The receptor's source is a man between 18 and 35 years old in good health and CMV-seropositive. The chain links TRBV29-1 to TRBJ1-1; TRBD1 agrees at 7 bases. What was sequenced was PBMCs. The CDR3 sequence is CSVRLGDRNTEAFF. Written as DNA, the CDR3 is TGCAGCGTCCGCCTAGGGGACAGGAACACTGAAGCTTTCTTT.